This T cell receptor (beta chain) is from a study of cytomegalovirus exposure and HLA in healthy donors. Looking at the study overall: Falling in the Caucasian-associated ancestry cluster were approximately 86% of 350 to 400 genotyped donors. General study results and limits: The investigators catalogued 164 TCR beta chains as cytomegalovirus-associated. Rarity marked most TCR sequences, yet some public TCRs occurred in many donors. Several of the most significant clusters appeared, in a later analysis, to be linked to common viral pathogens.

CDR3 length: 12 residues. V lost 3 bases, J lost 2 bases, and 8 bases lay in between. The germline gives CDR1 SQVTM, CDR2 ANQGSEA. In the PCR, 60 Vbeta and 13 Jbeta primers were used. Some clones are missing from TCRdb's copy, which holds only in-frame ones; the method was immunoSEQ multiplex PCR. The sample lists tens of thousands of clones; around 72% were seen once. This clone was detected a few times. The antigen remains undetermined. This sequence joins TRBV29-1 and TRBJ2-7; the D gene is possibly TRBD2 (5 bases). The sample taken for sequencing was PBMCs. This sequence was found in a woman in her 30s in good health and CMV-seronegative. CDR3 sequence: CSVDAGTYEQYF. CDR3 coding DNA: TGCAGCGTTGACGCGGGTACCTACGAGCAGTACTTC.